This TCR beta chain stems from a study of blood T cell repertoires in COVID-19 (dated by TCRdb to about 2020). For the wider study: The collaborator samples originated in the United States, Italy and Spain and spanned the acute and convalescent phases of COVID-19. The material from the prospective study consisted of cDNA or gDNA derived from T cells, B-cell-depleted T cells, or PBMCs. Deeply sampled blood TCRbeta repertoires from subjects exposed to, actively infected with, or recovered from COVID-19 were included in the dataset. The repertoires were released in a freely available public database intended as a resource for research on the immune response to SARS-CoV-2. The samples were drawn from two sources: the first 160 participants of the ongoing ImmuneRACE study, and about 1,300 subjects contributed by 6 global collaborators. Nearly every sample came with metadata listing a de-identified subject ID, COVID-19 status, age in years and sex. Where available, HLA class I and class II types were taken from metadata supplied by the sample provider and were not determined by assay-based typing.

As for this clone: Its antigen is still unknown. No per-base quality is available; no much larger clone lies one base away.

What the research found in general, with its limitations: How much clinical and demographic metadata was included differed by source and by participant, and the metadata was provided uncurated.

TCRbeta CDR3 regions were amplified from genomic DNA by means of the immunoSEQ Assay, a bias-controlled multiplex PCR. As for the original processing: The number of nucleated cells in each sample was estimated from the amplification of reference gene primers within the assay. Sequence reads were collapsed and filtered to measure the absolute abundance of every unique TCRbeta CDR3 rearrangement. For each sample, productive Simpson clonality was calculated as the square root of Simpson's diversity index across productive rearrangements. In its TCRdb copy, this immuneACCESS table keeps in-frame sequences only and misses some clones. Where compared with another copy, unresolved V genes explain less than half of these, and the others have no known cause. V, J and clone size are those of that table, while D and trimming were read from the DNA. This sample has some 110,000 clones in its table, and roughly four fifths of those were observed once. The ten top clones hold about 2.3% of the sample.

The collaborating institutions used their own protocols to collect whole blood in K2EDTA tubes. For TCRbeta analysis, collaborators shipped samples in one of three forms: frozen whole blood, isolated PBMCs, or DNA extracted from either of those sample types. Looking up the germline V gene yields CDR1 SGHVS and CDR2 FQNEAQ. Deletion took 1 base off V and 1 base off J, with a span of 11 bases between the germline ends. Reading from cysteine to phenylalanine, the CDR3 counts 16 amino acids. The kept DNA is CDR3 alone, 48 bases in frame from the first base. This receptor was obtained from a man aged 50-60 years with acute or convalescent COVID-19. The chain is assembled from TRBV7-8 and TRBJ1-5; no D gene is confidently identified. The sample comprised peripheral blood. CDR3 protein: CASSLGRGSSNQPQHF. The nucleotide sequence reads as follows: TGTGCCAGCAGCTTAGGCCGGGGTTCGAGCAATCAGCCCCAGCATTTT.